Presented here are 31 T cell receptor beta chains from one specimen sequenced in a study of beta chain features in type 1 diabetes. Isolated RNA was reverse transcribed in full, so expressed TCRB transcripts were sequenced. Sequencing was performed with immunoSEQ multiplex PCR; in TCRdb, only in-frame clones are kept and a portion is missing. The sample yields 130,000 to 150,000 clones, 6.9% seen once. Sequenced sample: central memory CD4+ T cells from blood. The receptor source for this set is a woman aged 25-40 years in good health.

The chain employs TRBV12-5 and TRBJ2-5, with a tentative D call TRBD2 (6 bases). Germline V gene sequence: CDR1 LGHNT, CDR2 FRNRAP. V lost 1 base and J 4 bases, leaving 10 bases between the germline ends. The CDR3 spans 14 residues. CDR3 DNA sequence: TGTGCTAGTGGTTTGGGGCAGGGAGGAGAGACCCAGTACTTC. Protein: CASGLGQGGETQYF.

This clone was detected a few times. The V call is TRBV7-3, the J call TRBJ2-1, with 7 bases identical to TRBD1. CDR1 and CDR2 (germline): SGHTA, FQGTGA. J was trimmed by 5 bases and V by 5 bases; bases with no gene match: 9. This CDR3 is built from 15 residues. The CDR3 sequence is CASSRDSGLDNEQFF. CDR3 DNA sequence: TGTGCCAGCAGCCGGGACAGTGGGCTTGACAATGAGCAGTTCTTC.

This chain uses TRBV19 with TRBJ1-5; possibly TRBD1 for D (5 bases). V dropped 2 bases and J dropped 8 bases, with 13 bases sitting between them. This CDR3 is built from 14 residues. Germline-derived CDR1 and CDR2 are LNHDA and SQIVND (reference sequence). Here the CDR3 reads CASSISSGGKPQHF. The CDR3 DNA reads as TGTGCCAGTAGTATATCTAGCGGGGGGAAGCCCCAGCATTTT.

This clone was seen more than once but under ten times. The chain combines TRBV7-3 with TRBJ2-1, with 12 bases aligning to TRBD2. This CDR3 region has 16 residues. Unmatched junction bases numbered 9, after V lost 5 bases and J lost 7 bases. CDR1 is SGHTA, CDR2 FQGTGA, per germline. The CDR3 sequence is CASSPWTSGNVNEQFF. The DNA for the CDR3 is TGTGCCAGCAGCCCCTGGACTAGCGGGAATGTAAATGAGCAGTTCTTC.

The rearrangement joins TRBV2 to TRBJ2-5; D unresolved. Germline V gene lookup returns CDR1 SNHLY and CDR2 FYNNEI. The CDR3 consists of 11 residues. The V end lost 7 bases, the J end lost 3 bases, and 6 bases lay between the germline ends. CDR3 loop: CASTQKETQYF. Written as DNA, the CDR3 is TGTGCCAGCACCCAAAAAGAGACCCAGTACTTC.

This clone has more than one count but fewer than ten. The chain carries TRBV7-3 and TRBJ2-1, with D possibly TRBD1 on 6 matching bases. This CDR3 has 12 residues. The V gene lost 4 bases and the J gene lost 12 bases, with 13 bases spanning the gap. Germline assignment: CDR1 SGHTA and CDR2 FQGTGA. CDR3 sequence: CASSSTGRWQFF. CDR3 in DNA: TGTGCCAGCAGCTCTACAGGGAGATGGCAGTTCTTC.

The chain carries TRBV28 and TRBJ1-1, with a tentative D call TRBD1 (6 bases). The germline gives CDR1 MDHEN, CDR2 SYDVKM. Trimming shortened V by 8 bases and J by 3 bases, and 10 bases separated the two germline ends. The CDR3 runs to 12 residues. CDR3 sequence reads: CASQGGDTEAFF. In DNA form, the CDR3 reads TGTGCCAGCCAAGGGGGGGACACTGAAGCTTTCTTT.

The J gene is TRBJ2-5, the V gene TRBV30, with 8 positions matching TRBD2. J gave up 1 base and V 8 bases, and 9 bases lay outside the gene matches. This CDR3 spans 14 amino acids. In germline, CDR1 is GTSNPN, CDR2 SVGIG (reference sequence). CDR3 coding DNA: TGTGCCGGGACGGGAAGCGGGGGCCAAGAGACCCAGTACTTC. This codes for CAGTGSGGQETQYF.

This clone appeared a few times. This sequence joins TRBV9 and TRBJ2-1; 14 bases align to TRBD2. The V gene end was trimmed by 3 bases and the J gene end by 9 bases; junction bases not matched to a gene: 5. The CDR3 sequence is 15 residues long. From germline, CDR1 is SGDLS and CDR2 YYNGEE. The CDR3 loop reads CASSAGTSGRGEQFF. The DNA of the CDR3 is TGTGCCAGCAGCGCCGGGACTAGCGGGAGAGGTGAGCAGTTCTTC.

The V call is TRBV13, the J call TRBJ1-2, with 7 bases identical to TRBD1. Trimming removed 4 bases from V and 3 bases from J; junction bases left unmatched: 11. This CDR3 has 16 residues. The V gene's germline CDR1 is PRHDT and CDR2 FYEKMQ (reference sequence). The DNA of the CDR3 is TGTGCCAGCAGCTCTGTAAACAGGGGAAATGACTATGGCTACACCTTC. This gives the protein CASSSVNRGNDYGYTF.

The rearrangement links TRBV5-6 to TRBJ2-2; 8 bases are a match to TRBD2. CDR3 size: 16 residues. CDR1 is SGHDT, CDR2 YYEEEE, per germline. Trimming at V came to 4 bases and at J to 4 bases, leaving 9 bases not matched to a gene. The CDR3 DNA reads as TGTGCCAGCAGCCCCCAATTCGCGGGAGGCACCGGGGAGCTGTTTTTT. Translating gives CASSPQFAGGTGELFF.

This clone was seen more than once but under ten times. The chain employs TRBV5-1 and TRBJ1-5, with TRBD1 matching 7 bases. Germline V gene data show CDR1 as SGHRS and CDR2 as YFSETQ. The CDR3 is 19 amino acids. V shed 3 bases and J 4 bases; nucleotides not matched to a gene: 19. The CDR3 DNA follows: TGCGCCAGCAGCTCTTATCTTGACAGGGAAGAACATCCTAATCAGCCCCAGCATTTT. Its protein product is CASSSYLDREEHPNQPQHF. Supplemented by reference TRBV5-1 and TRBJ1-5, the full variable domain reads KAGVTQTPRYLIKTRGQQVTLSCSPISGHRSVSWYQQTPGQGLQFLFEYFSETQRNKGNFPGRFSGRQFSNSRSEMNVSTLELGDSALYLCASSSYLDREEHPNQPQHFGDGTRLSIL.

This clone has more than one count but fewer than ten. The rearrangement uses TRBV11-2 and TRBJ2-7; 7 positions match TRBD1. Germline CDR1 is SGHAT and CDR2 is FQNNGV. J gave up 6 bases and V 6 bases, and 11 bases lay outside the gene matches. The CDR3 is made up of 14 amino acids. CDR3 in DNA: TGTGCCAGCAGGCGGTCCGGGACAGAGGGCGAGCAGTACTTC. Translating it yields CASRRSGTEGEQYF.

For this clone: Other nucleotide sequences in the sample specify the same CDR3. This chain links TRBV5-4 with TRBJ2-5; 8 nucleotides align to TRBD2. There are 15 residues in the CDR3. Germline V lookup: CDR1 SGHNT, CDR2 YYREEE (reference sequence). The junction had 5 bases not matched to a gene; V was cut back by 0 bases and J by 4 bases. In nucleotides, the CDR3 is TGTGCCAGCAGCTTGGGGCTAGCGGGTAGAGAGACCCAGTACTTC. Translating gives CASSLGLAGRETQYF.

This clone was counted between two and nine times. The chain uses TRBV7-8 and TRBJ2-1, with 11 bases lining up with TRBD2. The trim removed 0 bases at V and 4 bases at J, leaving 11 bases unmatched. The germline V gene has CDR1 SGHVS and CDR2 FQNEAQ. The CDR3 is made up of 19 amino acids. CDR3 region: CASSLARLGGLAGYNEQFF. CDR3 nucleotides: TGTGCCAGCAGCTTAGCGCGCTTGGGAGGACTAGCGGGTTACAATGAGCAGTTCTTC.

The J gene is TRBJ2-3, the V gene TRBV21-1; TRBD2, the table's D call, lacks a check against the DNA. TRBV21-1 is a pseudogene. CDR3 length equals 15 residues. The CDR3 loop is CASSKGASDTDTQYF. CDR3 DNA: TGTGCCAGCAGCAAAGGGGCTAGCGACACAGATACGCAGTATTTT.

This clone was counted only a few times. The chain joins TRBV28 to TRBJ2-1; 10 bases line up with TRBD2. The CDR3 is 16 amino acids. Germline V gene sequence: CDR1 MDHEN, CDR2 SYDVKM. The V and J ends lost 3 bases and 6 bases, in that order; junction bases with no gene match: 8. The CDR3: CASSFTAGGGINEQFF. For the CDR3, the DNA is TGTGCCAGCAGTTTCACAGCGGGAGGGGGAATCAATGAGCAGTTCTTC. Looking up the rest from reference TRBV28 and TRBJ2-1 gives the full variable domain: DVKVTQSSRYLVKRTGEKVFLECVQDMDHENMFWYRQDPGLGLRLIYFSYDVKMKEKGDIPEGYSVSREKKERFSLILESASTNQTSMYLCASSFTAGGGINEQFFGPGTRLTVL.

The chain is built from TRBV19 and TRBJ2-7; 7 positions match TRBD1. V lost 3 bases to trimming and J lost 1 base; unmatched junction nucleotides: 3. Germline values: CDR1 LNHDA, CDR2 SQIVND (reference sequence). The CDR3 has 14 amino acids. The CDR3 DNA reads as TGTGCCAGTAGTATGCCGGGACAGTCCTACGAGCAGTACTTC. The encoded protein is CASSMPGQSYEQYF.

This clone has at least ten counts. The rearrangement uses TRBV9 and TRBJ2-2; possibly TRBD1 for D (5 bases). The germline V and J ends were trimmed by 5 bases and 1 base, with 9 bases remaining between them. The germline V gene has CDR1 SGDLS and CDR2 YYNGEE. This CDR3 contains 14 residues. The DNA of the CDR3 is TGTGCCAGCAGACCGACAGAGAACACCGGGGAGCTGTTTTTT. Translated, it gives CASRPTENTGELFF.

The chain recombines TRBV5-4 with TRBJ2-5, with TRBD2 matching 7 bases. V lost 4 bases, J lost 1 base, and 13 bases stayed unmatched. The germline gives CDR1 SGHNT, CDR2 YYREEE (reference sequence). The CDR3 has 17 amino acids. This CDR3 is CASSPSRASGPQETQYF. CDR3 bases: TGTGCCAGCAGCCCATCGCGGGCTAGCGGCCCCCAAGAGACCCAGTACTTC.

This sequence joins TRBV5-4 and TRBJ2-1, with D unclear. The ends were cut back, 3 bases at V and 4 bases at J, with 17 bases in the middle. CDR1 is SGHNT, CDR2 YYREEE, per germline (reference sequence). This CDR3 is 16 amino acids long. The CDR3 nucleotides read TGTGCCAGCAGCTGGTATGATAGTGCTCGTTACAATGAGCAGTTCTTC. Protein sequence: CASSWYDSARYNEQFF.

The table lists this clone with a few counts. This chain links TRBV19 with TRBJ2-4, with a weak D call TRBD1 (6 bases). V dropped 4 bases and J dropped 1 base, with 14 bases sitting between them. The length of the CDR3 is 16 residues. Germline CDR1 reads LNHDA; CDR2 reads SQIVND (reference sequence). CDR3 DNA sequence: TGTGCCAGTAGTACCACAGGGCGCATGGCCAAAAACATTCAGTACTTC. Protein sequence: CASSTTGRMAKNIQYF.

In this sample, this clone turned up a few times. This rearrangement joins TRBV7-2 to TRBJ2-1; a possible D gene is TRBD1 (5 bases). The V gene's germline CDR1 is SGHTA and CDR2 FQGNSA. The CDR3 sequence is 16 residues long. The V and J ends lost 1 base and 9 bases respectively, with 19 bases between them. The chain's CDR3 is CASSLGSVSNQGEQFF. The DNA for the CDR3 is TGTGCCAGCAGCTTAGGGTCGGTCAGCAATCAGGGTGAGCAGTTCTTC. The complete variable domain, with remaining parts taken from reference TRBV7-2 and TRBJ2-1, reads GAGVSQSPSNKVTEKGKDVELRCDPISGHTALYWYRQSLGQGLEFLIYFQGNSAPDKSGLPSDRFSAERTGGSVSTLTIQRTQQEDSAVYLCASSLGSVSNQGEQFFGPGTRLTVL.

The gene calls are TRBV29-1 and TRBJ2-7; perhaps TRBD2 as D (5 bases). The V gene lost 4 bases and the J gene lost 6 bases, with 19 bases spanning the gap. Germline V gene lookup returns CDR1 SQVTM and CDR2 ANQGSEA. The length of the CDR3 is 14 residues. The CDR3 spells CSVARGNMPSEQYF. The CDR3 DNA reads as TGCAGCGTTGCTCGAGGGAATATGCCCTCCGAGCAGTACTTC.

In this sample, this clone turned up a few times. The V and J genes are TRBV7-9 and TRBJ2-3; maybe TRBD1 (6 bases). Germline values: CDR1 SEHNR, CDR2 FQNEAQ (reference sequence). Trimming removed 5 bases from V and 5 bases from J, with 20 bases in between. CDR3 length equals 16 residues. The CDR3 coding sequence is TGTGCCAGCAGCCCTCAGGACAGCGCCGCCGGAGATACGCAGTATTTT. Translation gives CASSPQDSAAGDTQYF.

This clone was counted only a few times. DNA of the CDR3: TGTGCCAGCAGCCGGCGGGGGGCTGGGGACTATGGCTACACCTTC. Its translation: CASSRRGAGDYGYTF. The chain couples TRBV7-2 to TRBJ1-2, with D possibly TRBD1 on 6 matching bases. CDR3 length: 15 amino acids. CDR1 and CDR2 (germline): SGHTA, FQGNSA. V dropped 5 bases and J dropped 3 bases, with 16 bases sitting between them.

This chain links TRBV19 with TRBJ1-2, with D hard to call. The CDR3 spans 12 residues. Per germline, CDR1 LNHDA and CDR2 SQIVND (reference sequence). Trimming pared 7 bases from V and 7 bases from J, leaving 13 bases between. Here the CDR3 reads CASTGNHGGYTF. Here the CDR3 DNA reads TGTGCCAGTACCGGGAACCACGGTGGCTACACCTTC.

The rearrangement uses TRBV7-2 and TRBJ2-5; the match to TRBD1 covers 7 bases. CDR1 is SGHTA and CDR2 is FQGNSA in the germline V gene. V was pared by 0 bases and J by 2 bases, with 3 bases of the junction left unmatched. This CDR3 has 15 amino acids. The CDR3 reads CASSLAWTGQETQYF. CDR3 nucleotides: TGTGCCAGCAGCTTAGCCTGGACAGGTCAAGAGACCCAGTACTTC.

This chain uses TRBV7-6 with TRBJ2-1; the match to TRBD2 covers 11 bases. CDR3 size: 15 residues. The germline V gene encodes CDR1 SGHVS and CDR2 FNYEAQ. The junction had 3 bases not matched to a gene; V was cut back by 5 bases and J by 3 bases. The CDR3 region is CASSRTSGSYNEQFF. The CDR3 coding sequence is TGTGCCAGCAGCCGAACTAGCGGGAGCTACAATGAGCAGTTCTTC.

The sample holds a few counts of this clone. The CDR3 sequence is CASSVVGSSTDTQYF. CDR3 nucleotide sequence: TGTGCCAGCAGCGTAGTCGGGTCTAGCACAGATACGCAGTATTTT. This chain joins TRBV9 and TRBJ2-3; no clear D. CDR3 length: 15 amino acids. Germline V gives CDR1 SGDLS, CDR2 YYNGEE. V was shortened by 0 bases and J by 0 bases, with 8 bases between the two germline ends.

In this sample, this clone turned up a few times. This sequence joins TRBV6-6 and TRBJ1-5; 10 bases agree with TRBD1. The J segment lost 6 bases and the V segment lost 4 bases, leaving 6 bases of the junction unmatched. The CDR3 sequence is 15 residues long. Germline V lookup: CDR1 MNHNY, CDR2 SVGAGI (reference sequence). Here the CDR3 reads CASSFPGQGSQPQHF. The CDR3 DNA reads as TGTGCCAGCAGTTTCCCGGGACAGGGGAGTCAGCCCCAGCATTTT.